Presented here are 7 T cell receptor beta chains from one specimen sequenced in a study of radiation and T cells in renal cell carcinoma. The time point here: blood 4 weeks post-SBRT, at nephrectomy. As for treatment: 15 Gy SBRT to primary tumor, nephrectomy 4 weeks later. The method was immunoSEQ multiplex PCR; TCRdb's version includes in-frame clones alone and lacks a portion of them. The repertoire holds approximately 83,000 clones, with around four fifths as singletons. The input for sequencing was blood, taken from a patient whose treatment included radiotherapy and nephrectomy. These receptor sequences come from a man in his fifties or sixties with renal cell carcinoma.

The gene calls are TRBV2 and TRBJ2-7; D not certain. Trimming cost V 5 bases and J 5 bases, with 7 bases left between them. The CDR3 covers 11 residues. Germline V lookup: CDR1 SNHLY, CDR2 FYNNEI. The CDR3 nucleotides are TGTGCCAGCAGTATAAACGACGAGCAGTACTTC. This encodes CASSINDEQYF.

This chain links TRBV7-9 with TRBJ2-7; 8 nucleotides align to TRBD2. The CDR3 is 14 residues long. CDR1 and CDR2 (germline): SEHNR, FQNEAQ (reference sequence). V shed 0 bases, J shed 2 bases, and the junction held 0 bases outside the gene matches. The CDR3 region is CASSLAGRAYEQYF. The CDR3 coding sequence is TGTGCCAGCAGCTTAGCCGGGAGGGCCTACGAGCAGTACTTC.

This rearrangement joins TRBV7-2 to TRBJ1-3; 7 bases match TRBD1. Germline V gives CDR1 SGHTA, CDR2 FQGNSA. Trimming took 1 base from V and 1 from J; bases not matched to a gene: 4. This CDR3 has 16 amino acids. DNA of the CDR3: TGTGCCAGCAGCTTAGATTCAGGGGGATCTGGAAACACCATATATTTT. Amino acid sequence: CASSLDSGGSGNTIYF.

This clone appeared a few times. The chain couples TRBV25-1 to TRBJ2-3; TRBD2 matches 9 bases. J was trimmed by 6 bases and V by 4 bases; bases with no gene match: 14. CDR3 size: 17 residues. CDR1 MGHDK and CDR2 SYGVNS come from the germline V gene. The CDR3 DNA reads as TGTGCCAGCAGTGCGCCCCCTCCAGCGGGGGGTGAGGATACGCAGTATTTT. Protein: CASSAPPPAGGEDTQYF.

The chain joins TRBV7-8 to TRBJ1-1; 8 bases align to TRBD1. This CDR3 is built from 15 residues. Germline V CDR1 and CDR2: SGHVS, FQNEAQ. The J segment lost 5 bases and the V segment lost 1 base, leaving 6 bases of the junction unmatched. CDR3: CASSLVDRGGTEAFF. The CDR3 nucleotides are TGTGCCAGCAGCTTAGTCGACAGGGGTGGTACTGAAGCTTTCTTT.

This chain links TRBV6-5 with TRBJ2-5, with 7 bases fitting TRBD2. V was clipped by 2 bases and J by 11 bases; unmatched bases: 14. Germline V gene lookup returns CDR1 MNHEY and CDR2 SVGAGI. The CDR3 runs to 15 residues. The chain's CDR3 is CASSYGGGNRWVQYF. The CDR3 coding sequence is TGTGCCAGCAGTTACGGCGGGGGTAACCGCTGGGTGCAGTACTTC.

This clone was counted only a few times. The rearrangement joins TRBV18 to TRBJ2-5; D is unclear. V lost 3 bases and J lost 2, with 7 bases in between. Germline values: CDR1 KGHSH, CDR2 LQKENI. This CDR3 region has 13 residues. The CDR3 region has the DNA TGTGCCAGCTCACCTCCTAGTCAAGAGACCCAGTACTTC. It codes for CASSPPSQETQYF.